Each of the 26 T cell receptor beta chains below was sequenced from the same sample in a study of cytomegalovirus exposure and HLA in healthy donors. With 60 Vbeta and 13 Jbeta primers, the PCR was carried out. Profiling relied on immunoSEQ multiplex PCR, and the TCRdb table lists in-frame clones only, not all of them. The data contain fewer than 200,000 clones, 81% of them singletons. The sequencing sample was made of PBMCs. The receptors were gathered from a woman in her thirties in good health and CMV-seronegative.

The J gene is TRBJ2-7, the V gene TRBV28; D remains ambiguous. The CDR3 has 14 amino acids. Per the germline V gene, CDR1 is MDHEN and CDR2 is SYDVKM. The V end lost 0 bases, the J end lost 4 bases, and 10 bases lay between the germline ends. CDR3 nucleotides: TGTGCCAGCAGTTTATGGTCTAAACCTTACGAGCAGTACTTC. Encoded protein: CASSLWSKPYEQYF. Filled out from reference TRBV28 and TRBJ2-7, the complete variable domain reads DVKVTQSSRYLVKRTGEKVFLECVQDMDHENMFWYRQDPGLGLRLIYFSYDVKMKEKGDIPEGYSVSREKKERFSLILESASTNQTSMYLCASSLWSKPYEQYFGPGTRLTVT.

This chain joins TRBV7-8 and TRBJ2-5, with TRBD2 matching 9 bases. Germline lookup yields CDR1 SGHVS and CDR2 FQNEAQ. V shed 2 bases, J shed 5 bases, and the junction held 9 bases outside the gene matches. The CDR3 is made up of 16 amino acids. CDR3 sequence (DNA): TGTGCCAGCAGCTTATCGACTAGCGGAGGGGATGAGACCCAGTACTTC. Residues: CASSLSTSGGDETQYF.

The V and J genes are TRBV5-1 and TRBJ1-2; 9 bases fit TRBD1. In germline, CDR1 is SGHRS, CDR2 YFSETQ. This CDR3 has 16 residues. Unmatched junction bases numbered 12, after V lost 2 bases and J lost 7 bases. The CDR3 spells CASSFKPGTGFLGYTF. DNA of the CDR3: TGCGCCAGCAGCTTTAAGCCCGGGACAGGGTTTCTTGGCTACACCTTC.

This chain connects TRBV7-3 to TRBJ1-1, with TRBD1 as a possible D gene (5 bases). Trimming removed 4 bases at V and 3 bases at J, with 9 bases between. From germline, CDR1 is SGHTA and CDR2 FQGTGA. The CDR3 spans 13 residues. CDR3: CASSSQGDTEAFF. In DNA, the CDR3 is TGTGCCAGCAGCTCCCAGGGTGACACTGAAGCTTTCTTT.

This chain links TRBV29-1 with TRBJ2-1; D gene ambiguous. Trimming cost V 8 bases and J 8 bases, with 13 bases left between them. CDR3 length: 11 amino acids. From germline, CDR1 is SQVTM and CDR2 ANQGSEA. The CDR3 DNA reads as TGCAGCAGCTACGACACGGATGAGCAGTTCTTC. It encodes CSSYDTDEQFF.

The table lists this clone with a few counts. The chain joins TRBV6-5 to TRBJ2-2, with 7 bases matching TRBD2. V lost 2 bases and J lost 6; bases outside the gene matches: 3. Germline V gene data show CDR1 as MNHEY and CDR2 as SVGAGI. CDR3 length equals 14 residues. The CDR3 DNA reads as TGTGCCAGCAGTTACGGGGGAGGGTCCGGGGAGCTGTTTTTT. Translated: CASSYGGGSGELFF.

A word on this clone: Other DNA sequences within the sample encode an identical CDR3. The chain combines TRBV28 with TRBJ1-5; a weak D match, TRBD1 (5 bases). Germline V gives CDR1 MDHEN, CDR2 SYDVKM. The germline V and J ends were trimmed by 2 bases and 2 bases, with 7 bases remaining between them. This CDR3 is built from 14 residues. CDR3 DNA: TGTGCCAGCAGTTTAGTCAGGGGCAATCAGCCCCAGCATTTT. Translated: CASSLVRGNQPQHF. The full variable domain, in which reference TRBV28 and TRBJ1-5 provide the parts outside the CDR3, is DVKVTQSSRYLVKRTGEKVFLECVQDMDHENMFWYRQDPGLGLRLIYFSYDVKMKEKGDIPEGYSVSREKKERFSLILESASTNQTSMYLCASSLVRGNQPQHFGDGTRLSIL.

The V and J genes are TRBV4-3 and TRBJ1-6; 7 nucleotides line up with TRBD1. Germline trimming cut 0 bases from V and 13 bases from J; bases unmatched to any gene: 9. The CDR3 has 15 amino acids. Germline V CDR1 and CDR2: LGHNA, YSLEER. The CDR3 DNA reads TGCGCCAGCAGCCAAGATAGGGACAGCCTATACCCCCTCCACTTT. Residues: CASSQDRDSLYPLHF.

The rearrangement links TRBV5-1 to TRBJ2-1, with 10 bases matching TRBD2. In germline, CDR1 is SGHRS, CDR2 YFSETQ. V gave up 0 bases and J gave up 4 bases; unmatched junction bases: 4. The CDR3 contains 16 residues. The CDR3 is CASSLVSTSGYNEQFF. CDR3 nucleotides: TGCGCCAGCAGCTTGGTTTCGACTAGCGGGTACAATGAGCAGTTCTTC. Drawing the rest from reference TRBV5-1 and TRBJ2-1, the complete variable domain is KAGVTQTPRYLIKTRGQQVTLSCSPISGHRSVSWYQQTPGQGLQFLFEYFSETQRNKGNFPGRFSGRQFSNSRSEMNVSTLELGDSALYLCASSLVSTSGYNEQFFGPGTRLTVL.

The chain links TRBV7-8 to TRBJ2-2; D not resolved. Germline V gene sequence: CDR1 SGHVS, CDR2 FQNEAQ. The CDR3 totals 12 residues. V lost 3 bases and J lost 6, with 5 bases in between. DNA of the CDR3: TGTGCCAGCAGCTTGCGTTCCGGGGAGCTGTTTTTT. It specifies CASSLRSGELFF.

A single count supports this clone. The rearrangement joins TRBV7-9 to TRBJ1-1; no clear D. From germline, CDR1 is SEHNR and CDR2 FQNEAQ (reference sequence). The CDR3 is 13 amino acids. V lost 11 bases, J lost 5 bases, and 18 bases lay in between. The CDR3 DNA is TGTGCCGCGGCAGCCCCGACCGTGACTGAAGCTTTCTTT. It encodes CAAAAPTVTEAFF. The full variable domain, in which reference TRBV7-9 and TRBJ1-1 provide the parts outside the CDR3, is DTGVSQNPRHKITKRGQNVTFRCDPISEHNRLYWYRQTLGQGPEFLTYFQNEAQLEKSRLLSDRFSAERPKGSFSTLEIQRTEQGDSAMYLCAAAAPTVTEAFFGQGTRLTVV.

CDR3 DNA sequence: TGCGCCAGCAGCTTGGCCGAGCAACCCTACGAGCAGTACTTC. Translation: CASSLAEQPYEQYF. V usage is TRBV5-1 and J usage is TRBJ2-7, with D uncertain. CDR1 SGHRS and CDR2 YFSETQ come from the germline V gene. The CDR3 contains 14 residues. V lost 0 bases and J lost 2, with 9 bases in between.

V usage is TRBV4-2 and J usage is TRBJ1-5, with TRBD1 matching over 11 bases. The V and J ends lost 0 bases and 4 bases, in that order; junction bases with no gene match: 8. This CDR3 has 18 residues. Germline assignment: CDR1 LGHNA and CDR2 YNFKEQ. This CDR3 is CASSQDHRTGGRNQPQHF. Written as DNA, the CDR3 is TGTGCCAGCAGCCAAGATCATAGGACAGGGGGCAGGAATCAGCCCCAGCATTTT.

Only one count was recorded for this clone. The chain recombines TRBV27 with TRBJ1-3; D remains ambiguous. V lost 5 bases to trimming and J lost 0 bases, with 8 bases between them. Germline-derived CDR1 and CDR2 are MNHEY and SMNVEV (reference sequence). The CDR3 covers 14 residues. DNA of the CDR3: TGTGCCAGCAGTGGTTCGAGCTCTGGAAACACCATATATTTT. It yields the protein CASSGSSSGNTIYF.

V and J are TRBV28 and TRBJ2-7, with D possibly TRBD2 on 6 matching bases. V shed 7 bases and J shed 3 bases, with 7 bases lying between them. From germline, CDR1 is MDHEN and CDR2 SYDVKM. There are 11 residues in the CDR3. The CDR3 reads CASTGSYEQYF. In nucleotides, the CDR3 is TGTGCCAGCACCGGGAGCTACGAGCAGTACTTC.

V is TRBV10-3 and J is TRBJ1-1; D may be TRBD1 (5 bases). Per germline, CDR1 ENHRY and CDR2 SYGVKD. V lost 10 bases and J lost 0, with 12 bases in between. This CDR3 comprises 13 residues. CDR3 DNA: TGTGCCAGTGGGGGGAACATGAACACTGAAGCTTTCTTT. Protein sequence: CASGGNMNTEAFF.

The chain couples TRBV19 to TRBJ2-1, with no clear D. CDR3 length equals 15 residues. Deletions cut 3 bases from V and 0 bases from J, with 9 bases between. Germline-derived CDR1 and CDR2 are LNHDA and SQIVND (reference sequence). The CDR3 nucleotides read TGTGCCAGTAGTATCACGGCTAGCTCCTACAATGAGCAGTTCTTC. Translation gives CASSITASSYNEQFF.

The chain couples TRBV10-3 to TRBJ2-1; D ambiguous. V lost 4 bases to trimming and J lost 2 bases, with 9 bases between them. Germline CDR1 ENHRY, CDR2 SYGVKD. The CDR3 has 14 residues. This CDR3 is CAISGQVTYNEQFF. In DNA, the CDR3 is TGTGCCATCAGTGGTCAGGTCACCTACAATGAGCAGTTCTTC.

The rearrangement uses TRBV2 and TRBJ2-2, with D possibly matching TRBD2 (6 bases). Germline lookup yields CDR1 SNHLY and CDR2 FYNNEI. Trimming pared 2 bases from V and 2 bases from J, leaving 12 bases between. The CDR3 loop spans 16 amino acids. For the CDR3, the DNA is TGTGCCAGCAGTGAACTAGCGATTCAAAACACCGGGGAGCTGTTTTTT. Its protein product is CASSELAIQNTGELFF.

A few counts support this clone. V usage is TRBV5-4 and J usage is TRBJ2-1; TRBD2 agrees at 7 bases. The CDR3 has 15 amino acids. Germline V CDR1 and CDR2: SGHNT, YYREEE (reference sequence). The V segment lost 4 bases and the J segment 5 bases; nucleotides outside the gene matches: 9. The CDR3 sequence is CASSHSAGRDNEQFF. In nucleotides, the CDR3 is TGTGCCAGCAGCCATTCAGCGGGAAGAGACAATGAGCAGTTCTTC.

The CDR3 DNA sequence: TGTGCCAGCAGCTTCTCTCGGACAGGGCTTGGTGAGCAGTTCTTC. Its protein product is CASSFSRTGLGEQFF. V and J are TRBV11-3 and TRBJ2-1; 8 bases are a match to TRBD1. Germline V gives CDR1 SGHNT, CDR2 YENEEA. The CDR3 runs to 15 residues. The trim removed 3 bases at V and 9 bases at J, leaving 10 bases unmatched.

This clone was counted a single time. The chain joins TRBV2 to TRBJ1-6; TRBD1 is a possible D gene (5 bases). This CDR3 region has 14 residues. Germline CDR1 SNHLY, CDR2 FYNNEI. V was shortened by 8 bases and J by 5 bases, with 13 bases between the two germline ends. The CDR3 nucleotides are TGTGCCAGCGGGGCTTACAGTGATAATTCACCCCTCCACTTT. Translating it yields CASGAYSDNSPLHF.

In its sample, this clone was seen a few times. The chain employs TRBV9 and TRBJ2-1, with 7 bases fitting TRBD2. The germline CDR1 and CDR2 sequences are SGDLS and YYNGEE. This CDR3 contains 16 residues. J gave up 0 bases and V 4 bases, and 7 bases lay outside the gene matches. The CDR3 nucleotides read TGTGCCAGCAGCACTTACCGCGGGAGCTCCTACAATGAGCAGTTCTTC. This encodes CASSTYRGSSYNEQFF.

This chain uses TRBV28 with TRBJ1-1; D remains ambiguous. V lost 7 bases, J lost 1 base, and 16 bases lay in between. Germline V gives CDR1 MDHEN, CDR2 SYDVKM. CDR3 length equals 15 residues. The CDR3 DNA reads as TGTGCCAGCAACCAATTTAGTCCGGGGAACACTGAAGCTTTCTTT. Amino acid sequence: CASNQFSPGNTEAFF.

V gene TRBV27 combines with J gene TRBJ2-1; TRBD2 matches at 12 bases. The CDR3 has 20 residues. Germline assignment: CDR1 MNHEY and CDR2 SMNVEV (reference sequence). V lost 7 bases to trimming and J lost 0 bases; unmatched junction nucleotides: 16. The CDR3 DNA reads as TGTGCCAGCACCTCCCGTAGTGGACTAGCGGGAACCAGCTCCTACAATGAGCAGTTCTTC. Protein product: CASTSRSGLAGTSSYNEQFF.

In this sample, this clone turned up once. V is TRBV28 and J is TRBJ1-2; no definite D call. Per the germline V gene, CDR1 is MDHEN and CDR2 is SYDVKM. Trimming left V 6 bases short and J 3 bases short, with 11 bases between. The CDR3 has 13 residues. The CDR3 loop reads CASRIQADYGYTF. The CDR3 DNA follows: TGTGCCAGCAGGATTCAGGCTGACTATGGCTACACCTTC.